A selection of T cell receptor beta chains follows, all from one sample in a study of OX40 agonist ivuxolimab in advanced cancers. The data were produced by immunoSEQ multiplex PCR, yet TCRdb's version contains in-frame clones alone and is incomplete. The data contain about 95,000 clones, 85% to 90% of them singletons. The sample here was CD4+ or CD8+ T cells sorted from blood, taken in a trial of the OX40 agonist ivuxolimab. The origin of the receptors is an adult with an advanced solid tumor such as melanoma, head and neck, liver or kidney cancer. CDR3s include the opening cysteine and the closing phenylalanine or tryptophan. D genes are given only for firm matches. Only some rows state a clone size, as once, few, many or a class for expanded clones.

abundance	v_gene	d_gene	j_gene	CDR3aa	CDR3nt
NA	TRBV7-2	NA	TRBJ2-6	CASSPTSGANVLTF	TGTGCCAGCAGCCCGACATCTGGGGCCAACGTCCTGACTTTC
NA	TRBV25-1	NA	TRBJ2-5	CASSFRRDQETQYF	TGTGCCAGCAGTTTTCGCAGGGACCAAGAGACCCAGTACTTC
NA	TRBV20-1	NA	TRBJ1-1	CSAREETSAFF	TGCAGTGCTAGAGAAGAGACCTCGGCTTTCTTT
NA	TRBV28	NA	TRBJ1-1	CASSSRREAFF	TGTGCCAGCAGTTCTCGGAGGGAAGCTTTCTTT
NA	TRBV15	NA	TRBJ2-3	CATSRSTDGTDTQYF	TGTGCCACCAGCAGGTCCACAGATGGGACAGATACGCAGTATTTT
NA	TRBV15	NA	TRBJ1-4	CATSSRPLTNEKLFF	TGTGCCACCAGCAGTAGACCCCTAACTAATGAAAAACTGTTTTTT
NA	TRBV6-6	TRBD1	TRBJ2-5	CASSYDPGGAETQYF	TGTGCCAGCAGTTACGACCCAGGGGGCGCAGAGACCCAGTACTTC
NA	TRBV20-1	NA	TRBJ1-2	CSARVLAGYTF	TGCAGTGCTAGAGTATTAGCTGGCTACACCTTC
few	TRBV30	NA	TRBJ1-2	CAGGMDYGYTF	TGTGCCGGGGGGATGGACTATGGCTACACCTTC
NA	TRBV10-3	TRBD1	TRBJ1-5	CAIDETGRYQPQHF	TGTGCCATCGATGAGACAGGGAGGTATCAGCCCCAGCATTTT
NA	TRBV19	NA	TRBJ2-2	CASSTQGGVTGELFF	TGTGCCAGTAGTACCCAGGGGGGGGTCACCGGGGAGCTGTTTTTT
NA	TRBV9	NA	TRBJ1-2	CASSVSTAARGTYGYTF	TGTGCCAGCAGCGTGAGCACAGCCGCCCGTGGGACCTATGGCTACACCTTC
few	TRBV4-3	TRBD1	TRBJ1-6	CASSQILTGVGSPLHF	TGCGCCAGCAGCCAAATCCTGACAGGGGTCGGTTCACCCCTCCACTTT
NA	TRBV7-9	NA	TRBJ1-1	CASSLGQNTEAFF	TGTGCCAGCAGCTTGGGACAGAACACTGAAGCTTTCTTT